These 15 T cell receptor beta chains share one sample of origin, sequenced in a study of blood T cell repertoires in COVID-19. The protocol was immunoSEQ multiplex PCR, while the TCRdb copy is restricted to in-frame clones and leaves out a portion. Among roughly 230,000 clones listed, 75% to 85% were seen once. Source material: peripheral blood. The receptors were sampled from a woman aged 50 to 60 with acute or convalescent COVID-19.

Notes on this clone: The sample contains more than one DNA sequence encoding this CDR3. This chain uses TRBV6-5 with TRBJ2-5; D is uncertain. The CDR3 is 13 amino acids. The germline CDR1 and CDR2 sequences are MNHEY and SVGAGI. V was cut by 6 bases and J by 5 bases, with 13 bases left in between. The DNA for the CDR3 is TGTGCCAGCAGCCGCCGGCCGGAGGAGACCCAGTACTTC. Its protein product is CASSRRPEETQYF.

V gene TRBV9 combines with J gene TRBJ2-1; D is unclear. Germline V gene lookup returns CDR1 SGDLS and CDR2 YYNGEE. V was shortened by 0 bases and J by 7 bases, with 8 bases between the two germline ends. This CDR3 spans 13 amino acids. The CDR3 nucleotides read TGTGCCAGCAGCGTAGGGCCACCAAATGAGCAGTTCTTC. Translation gives CASSVGPPNEQFF.

This chain connects TRBV19 to TRBJ1-2, with D uncertain. The germline V gene has CDR1 LNHDA and CDR2 SQIVND (reference sequence). This CDR3 is built from 14 residues. The V end was cut by 4 bases, the J end by 4 bases, with 13 bases between. The CDR3 reads CASSKEGSSYGYTF. The CDR3 DNA reads as TGTGCCAGTAGTAAGGAGGGTAGCTCCTATGGCTACACCTTC.

The gene calls are TRBV4-1 and TRBJ2-5; possibly TRBD2 for D (5 bases). With 6 bases removed from V and 5 bases from J, the gap between germline ends came to 19 bases. Germline V CDR1 and CDR2: MGHRA, YSYEKL. This CDR3 is built from 15 residues. The CDR3 nucleotides read TGCGCCAGCAGGTCTAGCACGTCGGAGCGGGAGACCCAGTACTTC. It is translated as CASRSSTSERETQYF.

J is TRBJ1-5 and V is TRBV6-4; D ambiguous. This CDR3 is built from 13 residues. The germline V gene encodes CDR1 MRHNA and CDR2 SNTAGT. Trimming stripped 4 bases from V and 6 bases from J, with 10 bases between. Here the CDR3 DNA reads TGTGCCAGCAGTGTGGAGGGCGGTCAGCCCCAGCATTTT. Its translation: CASSVEGGQPQHF.

The V call is TRBV27, the J call TRBJ1-2, with a possible D match to TRBD1 (6 bases). CDR3 length: 14 residues. Trimming cost V 6 bases and J 7 bases, with 18 bases left between them. CDR1 and CDR2 (germline): MNHEY, SMNVEV (reference sequence). The CDR3 loop is CASRGAEGVGGYTF. The DNA for the CDR3 is TGTGCCAGCAGGGGGGCAGAGGGGGTAGGTGGCTACACCTTC.

The chain recombines TRBV28 with TRBJ2-7; possible D gene TRBD1, 6 bases. Germline V gene lookup returns CDR1 MDHEN and CDR2 SYDVKM. The V and J ends lost 8 bases and 2 bases respectively, with 10 bases between them. The CDR3 extends over 12 amino acids. Here the CDR3 DNA reads TGTGCCAGCTGGACAGCCCCCTACGAGCAGTACTTC. Translation gives CASWTAPYEQYF.

The V gene is TRBV5-1, the J gene TRBJ2-1; D might be TRBD2 (6 bases). CDR3 length: 15 residues. The germline gives CDR1 SGHRS, CDR2 YFSETQ. Trimming shortened V by 0 bases and J by 10 bases, and 17 bases separated the two germline ends. CDR3 DNA sequence: TGCGCCAGCAGCTTGGATCAGAGGGCGGGGAGCGAGCAGTTCTTC. Translating gives CASSLDQRAGSEQFF.

The V gene is TRBV6-6, the J gene TRBJ2-7, with a weak D call TRBD1 (6 bases). V lost 7 bases and J lost 1, with 11 bases in between. Germline values: CDR1 MNHNY, CDR2 SVGAGI (reference sequence). The CDR3 covers 13 residues. CDR3 DNA sequence: TGTGCCAGCAACAAGGACAGTTCCTACGAGCAGTACTTC. Translating gives CASNKDSSYEQYF.

The V and J genes are TRBV2 and TRBJ2-7; D ambiguous. V was clipped by 4 bases and J by 6 bases, with 7 bases between them. This CDR3 comprises 11 residues. Germline assignment: CDR1 SNHLY and CDR2 FYNNEI. The CDR3 coding sequence is TGTGCCAGCAGTGTGCGGCCCGAGCAGTACTTC. It codes for CASSVRPEQYF.

The rearrangement links TRBV19 to TRBJ1-2; TRBD1 matches 7 bases. V lost 5 bases to trimming and J lost 13 bases; unmatched junction nucleotides: 16. The CDR3 consists of 14 residues. Germline loops: CDR1 LNHDA, CDR2 SQIVND (reference sequence). CDR3: CASSFSRDSDFFTF. The CDR3 DNA follows: TGTGCCAGTAGTTTTAGTCGGGACAGTGATTTCTTCACCTTC.

This clone occurred a few times. J is TRBJ2-7 and V is TRBV2; D is possibly TRBD2 (5 bases). The CDR3 is made up of 13 amino acids. The germline V and J ends were trimmed by 5 bases and 3 bases, with 11 bases remaining between them. Per germline, CDR1 SNHLY and CDR2 FYNNEI. The CDR3 nucleotides are TGTGCCAGCAGTAGAGGGTTGGGCTACGAGCAGTACTTC. This gives the protein CASSRGLGYEQYF.

This clone has only one observation. The chain couples TRBV5-4 to TRBJ1-3; 7 bases line up with TRBD1. V trimming: 0 bases; J trimming: 0 bases; junction bases outside the gene matches: 3. The V gene's germline CDR1 is SGHNT and CDR2 YYREEE (reference sequence). There are 16 residues in the CDR3. The chain's CDR3 is CASSLGQGVSGNTIYF. DNA of the CDR3: TGTGCCAGCAGCTTGGGACAGGGAGTCTCTGGAAACACCATATATTTT.

This clone has a handful of counts. The rearrangement uses TRBV5-1 and TRBJ1-4, with 12 bases identical to TRBD1. This CDR3 is 15 amino acids long. The ends lost 3 bases at V and 8 bases at J; junction bases unmatched: 5. Germline V gene lookup returns CDR1 SGHRS and CDR2 YFSETQ. DNA for the CDR3: TGCGCCAGCAGCTCCCGGGACAGGGGGCGAGAAAAACTGTTTTTT. It encodes CASSSRDRGREKLFF. Supplemented by reference TRBV5-1 and TRBJ1-4, the full variable domain reads KAGVTQTPRYLIKTRGQQVTLSCSPISGHRSVSWYQQTPGQGLQFLFEYFSETQRNKGNFPGRFSGRQFSNSRSEMNVSTLELGDSALYLCASSSRDRGREKLFFGSGTQLSVL.

The J gene is TRBJ1-1, the V gene TRBV30; D is ambiguous. The CDR3 consists of 12 residues. Looked up from germline, CDR1 is GTSNPN and CDR2 is SVGIG (reference sequence). V was cut by 0 bases and J by 6 bases, with 8 bases left in between. DNA of the CDR3: TGTGCCTGGAGTGTACAGTTTGCTGAAGCTTTCTTT. It yields the protein CAWSVQFAEAFF. Full variable domain (outside the CDR3, taken from reference TRBV30 and TRBJ1-1): SQTIHQWPATLVQPVGSPLSLECTVEGTSNPNLYWYRQAAGRGLQLLFYSVGIGQISSEVPQNLSASRPQDRQFILSSKKLLLSDSGFYLCAWSVQFAEAFFGQGTRLTVV.